This is a list of T cell receptor beta chains from one sample in a study of cytomegalovirus exposure and HLA in healthy donors. Repertoires were generated with immunoSEQ multiplex PCR, while TCRdb's copy carries only in-frame clones and drops some. Among about 92,000 clones listed, approximately 71% were seen once. Material for sequencing was PBMCs. The receptors stem from a woman between 18 and 30 years old in good health and CMV-seropositive. Each CDR3 is given with its conserved first and last residue. The order of the fields is D gene, J gene, clone size, V gene, CDR3 DNA, CDR3 protein. The D gene is left open where the match is weak. A clone size is listed for some rows: how often the clone was seen (once, few, many), or a class if it is expanded.

TRBD1	TRBJ1-1	.	TRBV5-4	TGTGCCAGCAGCTCGGGACAGGGTCGAACTGAAGCTTTCTTT	CASSSGQGRTEAFF
.	TRBJ1-2	.	TRBV7-6	TGTGCCAGCAGCTTAAGGGCGGGCTATGGCTACACCTTC	CASSLRAGYGYTF
TRBD2	TRBJ2-7	.	TRBV7-6	TGTGCCAGCACTCTTGGACTAGCGGGAGGTGAGCAGTACTTC	CASTLGLAGGEQYF
TRBD1	TRBJ2-5	.	TRBV28	TGTGCCAGCAGTTCCACAGGGGTTGGGGGAGAGACCCAGTACTTC	CASSSTGVGGETQYF
TRBD2	TRBJ2-3	.	TRBV2	TGTGCCAGCGAGGGACTAGCGGGGGGAACAGATACGCAGTATTTT	CASEGLAGGTDTQYF
TRBD1	TRBJ1-1	.	TRBV11-1	TGTGCCAGCAGCGTACCCCAGGGGGCGTGGGGGAACACTGAAGCTTTCTTT	CASSVPQGAWGNTEAFF
.	TRBJ1-1	.	TRBV18	TGTGCCAGCTCACCACGTACAGGAAAGAACACTGAAGCTTTCTTT	CASSPRTGKNTEAFF
.	TRBJ1-1	.	TRBV6-6	TGTGCCAGCAGTTACGGGGGGGTTGACACTGAAGCTTTCTTT	CASSYGGVDTEAFF
.	TRBJ2-1	.	TRBV10-3	TGTGCCATCAGTGAGTCGCGGGTTGATGAGCAGTTCTTC	CAISESRVDEQFF
.	TRBJ2-2	.	TRBV28	TGTGCCAGCAGTTTGGGAGGAGCGAACACCGGGGAGCTGTTTTTT	CASSLGGANTGELFF
TRBD2	TRBJ2-1	.	TRBV27	TGTGCCAGCACTATGAAGCGGGGTTACAATGAGCAGTTCTTC	CASTMKRGYNEQFF
TRBD1	TRBJ2-1	.	TRBV7-9	TGTGCCAGCAGCTTGTCCCCTGACAGGGGACGGGAGCAGTTCTTC	CASSLSPDRGREQFF
.	TRBJ2-2	once	TRBV19	TGTGCCAGTAGTATAGTAGCCCTCACCGGGGAGCTGTTTTTT	CASSIVALTGELFF
.	TRBJ2-1	.	TRBV30	TGTGCCTGGAGTGGTGGGAGAGAGCAGTTCTTC	CAWSGGREQFF
.	TRBJ2-1	.	TRBV19	TGTGCCAGTAATTACCTAGCCGAGCAGTTCTTC	CASNYLAEQFF
.	TRBJ2-7	.	TRBV10-2	TGCGCCAGCAGTGACGGGAGACCACCCGCCTACGAGCAGTACTTC	CASSDGRPPAYEQYF
TRBD2	TRBJ2-5	.	TRBV11-3	TGTGCCAGCAGCCCCCGGACTAGCGGGAGGGCCCAAGAGACCCAGTACTTC	CASSPRTSGRAQETQYF
.	TRBJ2-7	.	TRBV28	TGTGCCAGCAGGCCTCCGGGACTCGCCCTTTCCGAGCAGTACTTC	CASRPPGLALSEQYF
.	TRBJ2-7	.	TRBV7-2	TGTGCCAGCAGCTCCCTACCCTACGAGCAGTACTTC	CASSSLPYEQYF
.	TRBJ2-6	few	TRBV4-3	TGCGCCAGCAGCCAAGGGGGGGAGAGCTCTGGGGCCAACGTCCTGACTTTC	CASSQGGESSGANVLTF
TRBD1	TRBJ1-1	.	TRBV9	TGTGCCAGCAGCCCATACAGGGGAGCAAACACTGAAGCTTTCTTT	CASSPYRGANTEAFF
.	TRBJ2-3	.	TRBV27	TGTGCCAGCAGTTTTTCGGGGAAGGGGGATCCCACAGATACGCAGTATTTT	CASSFSGKGDPTDTQYF
TRBD2	TRBJ2-1	.	TRBV9	TGTGCCAGCAGCTCGGGACTAGTATCGGCCAATGAGCAGTTCTTC	CASSSGLVSANEQFF
.	TRBJ2-5	.	TRBV15	TGTGCCACCAGCAAAGCCCAGGGTCAAACGGAGACCCAGTACTTC	CATSKAQGQTETQYF
TRBD1	TRBJ2-5	.	TRBV6-5	TGTGCCAGCACCAGAAGGGGGCTGGAGGAGACCCAGTACTTC	CASTRRGLEETQYF
TRBD2	TRBJ2-3	once	TRBV2	TGTGCCAGCAGTACGCTAGCGGGGGGGCCGAGCACAGATACGCAGTATTTT	CASSTLAGGPSTDTQYF
TRBD2	TRBJ2-5	few	TRBV28	TGTGCCAGCAGTGGGCAGACTAGCGGGGGGCGGGGGACCCAGTACTTC	CASSGQTSGGRGTQYF
.	TRBJ1-1	.	TRBV6-6	TGTGCCAGCACCCCCGGAGGGGACACTGAAGCTTTCTTT	CASTPGGDTEAFF
TRBD1	TRBJ2-1	.	TRBV6-5	TGTGCCAGCAGTTTTTCAGGGGGCGCGTACAATGAGCAGTTCTTC	CASSFSGGAYNEQFF
TRBD1	TRBJ1-5	.	TRBV18	TGTGCCAGCTCACTGACCCGGACAGGGGGCGATGGCAATCAGCCCCAGCATTTT	CASSLTRTGGDGNQPQHF
.	TRBJ2-7	.	TRBV6-4	TGTGCCAGCAGTGCCCTCCCGGGGAGCTCCTACGAGCAGTACTTC	CASSALPGSSYEQYF
TRBD1	TRBJ2-2	.	TRBV2	TGTGCCAGCAACCAGGGGGCAAGGTCGGGGGAGCTGTTTTTT	CASNQGARSGELFF
TRBD2	TRBJ2-1	.	TRBV4-2	TGTGCCAGCAGCTTTAGCGGGGGGAGCAATGAGCAGTTCTTC	CASSFSGGSNEQFF
TRBD2	TRBJ2-3	.	TRBV7-2	TGTGCCAGCAGCTTGGGACTAGCGGGGTTTTTCACAGATACGCAGTATTTT	CASSLGLAGFFTDTQYF
TRBD1	TRBJ1-1	.	TRBV9	TGTGCCAGCAGCACTTTGACAGGGGGAGGGGTGAACACTGAAGCTTTCTTT	CASSTLTGGGVNTEAFF
.	TRBJ1-5	.	TRBV7-9	TGTGCCAGCAGCAAAGTAGAAGGCAATCAGCCCCAGCATTTT	CASSKVEGNQPQHF
TRBD2	TRBJ2-7	.	TRBV9	TGTGCCAGCAGCGTAGGAGGGACTAGCGTGGGTGAGCAGTACTTC	CASSVGGTSVGEQYF
.	TRBJ1-4	.	TRBV5-1	TGCGCCAGCAGCTTGAGGACAGTTAATGAAAAACTGTTTTTT	CASSLRTVNEKLFF
TRBD1	TRBJ2-7	.	TRBV6-1	TGTGCCAGCACCCTACAGGGGAGCTCCTACGAGCAGTACTTC	CASTLQGSSYEQYF
.	TRBJ1-1	few	TRBV28	TGTGCCAGCAGTCCGGGGACACGCAGTGAAGCTTTCTTT	CASSPGTRSEAFF
.	TRBJ1-2	once	TRBV19	TGTGCCAGTAGTACCCCCCAGGGGTCTATAGGCTACACCTTC	CASSTPQGSIGYTF
.	TRBJ2-3	.	TRBV6-1	TGTGCCAGCAGTGAAAGGGCGAGGGGGGATACGCAGTATTTT	CASSERARGDTQYF
TRBD2	TRBJ2-2	.	TRBV5-1	TGCGCCAGCAGCCCCCGACTAGCGGAGAACACCGGGGAGCTGTTTTTT	CASSPRLAENTGELFF
TRBD1	TRBJ2-7	.	TRBV7-3	TGTGCCAGCAGCCCTGGACAGGGAAGGTCCTACGAGCAGTACTTC	CASSPGQGRSYEQYF
TRBD1	TRBJ1-5	.	TRBV27	TGTGCCAGCAGCGGACAGGGGGGTCAGCCCCAGCATTTT	CASSGQGGQPQHF
.	TRBJ2-1	.	TRBV5-6	TGTGCCAGCAGCTTGGATAGAGCTGCCTACAATGAGCAGTTCTTC	CASSLDRAAYNEQFF
.	TRBJ1-1	.	TRBV12-1	TGTGCCAGCAGCTGGCTGAAACTCAGGCGGCTTCCGGGACAGAACACTGAAGCTTTCTTT	CASSWLKLRRLPGQNTEAFF
.	TRBJ2-1	.	TRBV5-1	TGCGCCAGCAGCTTGATAGGGGGCAATGAGCAGTTCTTC	CASSLIGGNEQFF
.	TRBJ1-3	few	TRBV9	TGTGCCAGCAGCGCCGACCCTAGGGGCTCTGGAAACACCATATATTTT	CASSADPRGSGNTIYF
TRBD1	TRBJ1-5	.	TRBV27	TGTGCCAGCAGTTGGGGGACAGGGGGGCAGCCCCAGCATTTT	CASSWGTGGQPQHF
.	TRBJ1-5	.	TRBV7-2	TGTGCCAGCAGCTTAGGCCTTGGGGGGAGCAATCAGCCCCAGCATTTT	CASSLGLGGSNQPQHF
.	TRBJ1-3	.	TRBV28	TGTGCCAGCATCGGGGGGAGGGGAAACACCATATATTTT	CASIGGRGNTIYF
.	TRBJ1-2	.	TRBV10-3	TGTGCCATCAGGGAGACAGGTTATAACTATGGCTACACCTTC	CAIRETGYNYGYTF
.	TRBJ1-4	.	TRBV4-1	TGCGCCAGCAGCCCGGGGAGTGAAAAACTGTTTTTT	CASSPGSEKLFF
TRBD1	TRBJ1-2	few	TRBV10-1	TGCGCCAGCAGTCTCAGGGGGGATGGCTACACCTTC	CASSLRGDGYTF
TRBD2	TRBJ2-7	.	TRBV7-9	TGTGCCAGCAGCACAGGGACTAGCGGGTTCTACGAGCAGTACTTC	CASSTGTSGFYEQYF
.	TRBJ1-4	few	TRBV19	TGTGCCAGTAGCCGAACGGACAGTCTTGGAGAAAAACTGTTTTTT	CASSRTDSLGEKLFF